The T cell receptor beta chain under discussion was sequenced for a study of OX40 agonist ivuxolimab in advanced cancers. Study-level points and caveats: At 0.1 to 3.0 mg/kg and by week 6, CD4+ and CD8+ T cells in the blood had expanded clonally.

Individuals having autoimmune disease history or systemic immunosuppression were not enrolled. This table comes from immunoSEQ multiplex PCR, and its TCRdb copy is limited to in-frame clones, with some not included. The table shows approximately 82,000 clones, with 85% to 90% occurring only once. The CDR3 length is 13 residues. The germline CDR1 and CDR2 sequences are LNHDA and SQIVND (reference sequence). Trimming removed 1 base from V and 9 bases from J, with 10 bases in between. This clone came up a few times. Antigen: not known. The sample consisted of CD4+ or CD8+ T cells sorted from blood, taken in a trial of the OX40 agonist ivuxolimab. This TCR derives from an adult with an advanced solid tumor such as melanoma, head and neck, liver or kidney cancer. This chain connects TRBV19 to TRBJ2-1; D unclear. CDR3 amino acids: CASSIALRGEQFF. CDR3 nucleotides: TGTGCCAGTAGTATAGCCCTGCGAGGTGAGCAGTTCTTC.